Each of the 31 T cell receptor beta chains below was sequenced from the same sample in a study of cytomegalovirus exposure and HLA in healthy donors. The PCR used 60 Vbeta and 13 Jbeta primers. TCRdb keeps only in-frame clones here, not all; method: immunoSEQ multiplex PCR. The top ten clones hold 2.5% to 3.5% of a sample with 200,000 or so clones, around 77% of them seen once. Material for sequencing was PBMCs. The receptors were sampled from a woman younger than 45 in good health and CMV-seronegative.

The genes are TRBV19 and TRBJ2-1, with a tentative D call TRBD2 (5 bases). The germline V and J ends were trimmed by 7 bases and 3 bases, with 13 bases remaining between them. Germline-derived CDR1 and CDR2 are LNHDA and SQIVND (reference sequence). The length of the CDR3 is 14 residues. The CDR3: CASTESGHYNEQFF. As DNA, the CDR3 is TGTGCCAGTACCGAAAGCGGCCACTACAATGAGCAGTTCTTC.

V usage is TRBV28 and J usage is TRBJ2-7, with TRBD2 as a possible D gene (5 bases). Germline CDR1 MDHEN, CDR2 SYDVKM. V was shortened by 6 bases and J by 2 bases, with 11 bases between the two germline ends. The CDR3 has 13 residues. Written as DNA, the CDR3 is TGTGCCAGCAGCCGAGGGCGGGCCTACGAGCAGTACTTC. The encoded protein is CASSRGRAYEQYF.

The CDR3 protein is CASSLSSGGTYEQYF. CDR3 nucleotides: TGTGCCAGCAGCTTGTCTAGCGGGGGAACCTACGAGCAGTACTTC. The chain joins TRBV7-8 to TRBJ2-7, with 10 bases matching TRBD2. CDR1 is SGHVS and CDR2 is FQNEAQ in the germline V gene. The CDR3 has 15 residues. V shed 3 bases, J shed 2 bases, and the junction held 4 bases outside the gene matches.

The J gene is TRBJ1-2, the V gene TRBV5-1, with TRBD1 as a possible D gene (6 bases). This CDR3 comprises 15 residues. Germline values: CDR1 SGHRS, CDR2 YFSETQ. V was trimmed by 4 bases and J by 7 bases, leaving 20 bases between them. As DNA, the CDR3 is TGCGCCAGCAGCCTAAGTGCTGGACAGTTTGGTGGCTACACCTTC. Translation: CASSLSAGQFGGYTF.

The table lists this clone with a count of one. CDR3 amino acids: CASSSGVSEQYF. CDR3 bases: TGTGCCAGCAGCTCAGGGGTCAGCGAGCAGTACTTC. The chain uses TRBV7-8 and TRBJ2-7, with D possibly TRBD1 on 6 matching bases. Germline CDR1 SGHVS, CDR2 FQNEAQ. The V end was cut by 4 bases, the J end by 6 bases, with 10 bases between. The CDR3 sequence is 12 residues long.

This chain uses TRBV2 with TRBJ2-5; 8 nucleotides match TRBD2. The CDR3 has 16 amino acids. After removal of 7 bases from V and 3 bases from J, the junction contained 13 bases not matched to a gene. Germline lookup yields CDR1 SNHLY and CDR2 FYNNEI. As DNA, the CDR3 is TGTGCCAGCACCGAACAGCTTAGCGGGAAAAAAGAGACCCAGTACTTC. Encoded protein: CASTEQLSGKKETQYF.

This sequence joins TRBV27 and TRBJ1-1; the D is unclear. Trimming cost V 4 bases and J 5 bases, with 14 bases left between them. Per the germline V gene, CDR1 is MNHEY and CDR2 is SMNVEV (reference sequence). The CDR3 runs to 14 residues. The CDR3 DNA sequence: TGTGCCAGCAGTTACTCGGCCTTGCGGACTGAAGCTTTCTTT. Protein product: CASSYSALRTEAFF.

This clone was seen more than once but under ten times. This chain connects TRBV5-4 to TRBJ2-2, with 9 bases that match TRBD1. With V trimmed by 4 bases and J by 6 bases, 7 bases remained unmatched. The CDR3 is made up of 15 amino acids. Germline CDR1 and CDR2: SGHNT and YYREEE (reference sequence). The CDR3 DNA reads as TGTGCCAGCAGCCCCGGGACAGGGCTGGCCGGGGAGCTGTTTTTT. Residues: CASSPGTGLAGELFF. The whole variable domain, remainder taken from reference TRBV5-4 and TRBJ2-2, is ETGVTQSPTHLIKTRGQQVTLRCSSQSGHNTVSWYQQALGQGPQFIFQYYREEENGRGNFPPRFSGLQFPNYSSELNVNALELDDSALYLCASSPGTGLAGELFFGEGSRLTVL.

This rearrangement joins TRBV30 to TRBJ2-5, with TRBD2 identical over 10 bases. This CDR3 has 15 amino acids. Trimming cost V 6 bases and J 4 bases; bases outside gene matches: 11. In germline, CDR1 is GTSNPN, CDR2 SVGIG (reference sequence). Written as DNA, the CDR3 is TGTGCCTGCCCGGAGGAGCGGGGGGGAGGAGAGACCCAGTACTTC. Encoded protein: CACPEERGGGETQYF.

The rearrangement uses TRBV20-1 and TRBJ1-1, with D unresolved. Germline V gene lookup returns CDR1 DFQATT and CDR2 SNEGSKA (reference sequence). The CDR3 extends over 9 amino acids. Trimming stripped 6 bases from V and 7 bases from J, with 6 bases between. The CDR3 reads CSAPGEAFF. The CDR3 DNA reads TGCAGTGCCCCGGGTGAAGCTTTCTTT.

This clone was seen a few times. V is TRBV30 and J is TRBJ1-1, with a tentative D call TRBD1 (6 bases). The CDR3 totals 13 residues. Germline values: CDR1 GTSNPN, CDR2 SVGIG (reference sequence). V dropped 2 bases and J dropped 7 bases, with 14 bases sitting between them. CDR3 coding DNA: TGTGCCTGGAGTTGGGGGCAGCGCCGTGAAGCTTTCTTT. The encoded protein is CAWSWGQRREAFF.

In its sample, this clone was seen a few times. V and J are TRBV5-6 and TRBJ2-1; 10 bases match TRBD2. Germline values: CDR1 SGHDT, CDR2 YYEEEE. Unmatched junction bases numbered 6, after V lost 2 bases and J lost 4 bases. CDR3 length equals 16 residues. The chain's CDR3 is CASSFPSGGGYNEQFF. Written as DNA, the CDR3 is TGTGCCAGCAGCTTCCCGAGCGGGGGGGGTTACAATGAGCAGTTCTTC.

This clone was counted only a few times. Here the CDR3 reads CASSYDFSGTRDEQYF. CDR3 in DNA: TGTGCCAGCAGTTACGATTTCTCCGGGACTAGGGACGAGCAGTACTTC. The chain carries TRBV6-5 and TRBJ2-7; 8 nucleotides line up with TRBD2. Trimming at V came to 2 bases and at J to 5 bases, leaving 11 bases not matched to a gene. The CDR3 spans 16 residues. Germline loops: CDR1 MNHEY, CDR2 SVGAGI.

The V and J genes are TRBV28 and TRBJ2-1, with D uncertain. This CDR3 contains 12 residues. Germline CDR1 MDHEN, CDR2 SYDVKM. V was clipped by 6 bases and J by 11 bases, with 14 bases between them. The CDR3 DNA sequence: TGTGCCAGCAGCCCCTCCTCTTCTCAGCAGTTCTTC. Amino acid sequence: CASSPSSSQQFF.

This clone showed up just once. CDR3 sequence reads: CASSPTTGYNSPLHF. The CDR3 DNA is TGTGCCAGCAGCCCAACTACAGGGTATAATTCACCCCTCCACTTT. This chain joins TRBV4-2 and TRBJ1-6, with D possibly matching TRBD1 (6 bases). The CDR3 is made up of 15 amino acids. Germline loops: CDR1 LGHNA, CDR2 YNFKEQ. V was shortened by 4 bases and J by 4 bases, with 11 bases between the two germline ends.

In DNA form, the CDR3 reads TGCGCCAGCAGCTTGGGGACAGGGGTGGGCTATGGCTACACCTTC. Protein product: CASSLGTGVGYGYTF. The rearrangement joins TRBV5-1 to TRBJ1-2; TRBD1 agrees at 9 bases. Trimming removed 0 bases from V and 4 bases from J; junction bases left unmatched: 4. Germline V gene lookup returns CDR1 SGHRS and CDR2 YFSETQ. The CDR3 is 15 amino acids.

The chain carries TRBV5-1 and TRBJ1-2, with unresolved D. The V end lost 0 bases, the J end lost 2 bases, and 8 bases lay between the germline ends. This CDR3 is 14 amino acids long. Germline V gene data show CDR1 as SGHRS and CDR2 as YFSETQ. CDR3 sequence (DNA): TGCGCCAGCAGCTTGGGGGGAGCCAACTATGGCTACACCTTC. Protein product: CASSLGGANYGYTF. Filled out from reference TRBV5-1 and TRBJ1-2, the complete variable domain reads KAGVTQTPRYLIKTRGQQVTLSCSPISGHRSVSWYQQTPGQGLQFLFEYFSETQRNKGNFPGRFSGRQFSNSRSEMNVSTLELGDSALYLCASSLGGANYGYTFGSGTRLTVV.

The rearrangement uses TRBV6-1 and TRBJ2-7; 11 nucleotides agree with TRBD2. V lost 8 bases, J lost 4 bases, and 7 bases stayed unmatched. The germline CDR1 and CDR2 sequences are MNHNS and SASEGT. This CDR3 comprises 14 residues. CDR3 sequence reads: CASQSGTSGYEQYF. The DNA of the CDR3 is TGTGCCAGCCAATCCGGGACTAGCGGTTACGAGCAGTACTTC.

V gene TRBV11-2 combines with J gene TRBJ1-1; D is unresolved. In germline, CDR1 is SGHAT, CDR2 FQNNGV. V dropped 1 base and J dropped 8 bases, with 14 bases sitting between them. The CDR3 is made up of 14 amino acids. CDR3 nucleotide sequence: TGTGCCAGCAGCTTAGTATACGAGTTTCGAGAAGCTTTCTTT. It yields the protein CASSLVYEFREAFF.

The V gene is TRBV5-1, the J gene TRBJ1-2, with a possible D match to TRBD1 (6 bases). The V and J ends lost 4 bases and 7 bases respectively, with 29 bases between them. Germline V gene lookup returns CDR1 SGHRS and CDR2 YFSETQ. The CDR3 is 18 amino acids. CDR3: CASSGGAPILVGASGYTF. In DNA, the CDR3 is TGCGCCAGCAGCGGGGGGGCCCCCATCCTCGTGGGGGCAAGTGGCTACACCTTC. Combining the CDR3 with reference TRBV5-1 and TRBJ1-2 gives the whole variable domain KAGVTQTPRYLIKTRGQQVTLSCSPISGHRSVSWYQQTPGQGLQFLFEYFSETQRNKGNFPGRFSGRQFSNSRSEMNVSTLELGDSALYLCASSGGAPILVGASGYTFGSGTRLTVV.

This clone was detected only once. The same CDR3 arises from other DNA sequences in this sample as well. J is TRBJ2-7 and V is TRBV9; D is possibly TRBD2 (6 bases). Trimming cost V 0 bases and J 2 bases, with 9 bases left between them. CDR3 length equals 14 residues. Per germline, CDR1 SGDLS and CDR2 YYNGEE. Here the CDR3 reads CASSVGGLPYEQYF. The CDR3 DNA reads as TGTGCCAGCAGCGTAGGGGGACTGCCCTACGAGCAGTACTTC.

This chain connects TRBV5-1 to TRBJ1-1; perhaps TRBD1 as D (6 bases). Trimming took 0 bases from V and 5 from J, leaving 8 bases between them. Germline V gene lookup returns CDR1 SGHRS and CDR2 YFSETQ. The CDR3 extends over 13 amino acids. The CDR3 DNA is TGCGCCAGCAGCTTGGGGGACACTACTGAAGCTTTCTTT. Translating it yields CASSLGDTTEAFF.

J is TRBJ2-1 and V is TRBV5-1, with a possible D match to TRBD2 (5 bases). This CDR3 is built from 13 residues. Trimming left V 7 bases short and J 0 bases short, with 8 bases between. Germline V gene sequence: CDR1 SGHRS, CDR2 YFSETQ. CDR3 nucleotides: TGCGCCAGCGCAACTAGCTCCTACAATGAGCAGTTCTTC. It yields the protein CASATSSYNEQFF.

For the CDR3, the DNA is TGTGCCAGCAGAACAGGGCTACAGCCCCAGCATTTT. Its protein product is CASRTGLQPQHF. The V call is TRBV27, the J call TRBJ1-5; a possible D gene is TRBD1 (6 bases). Per the germline V gene, CDR1 is MNHEY and CDR2 is SMNVEV (reference sequence). V was trimmed by 6 bases and J by 7 bases, leaving 10 bases between them. CDR3 length equals 12 residues.

V and J are TRBV7-9 and TRBJ1-1, with D unresolved. The germline V and J ends were trimmed by 5 bases and 2 bases, with 12 bases remaining between them. The CDR3 length is 14 residues. CDR1 SEHNR and CDR2 FQNEAQ come from the germline V gene (reference sequence). The CDR3 reads CASSPREANTEAFF. The CDR3 DNA reads TGTGCCAGCAGCCCACGGGAGGCCAACACTGAAGCTTTCTTT.

In its sample, this clone was seen once. This sequence joins TRBV7-9 and TRBJ2-1; D unclear. The CDR3 has 13 residues. CDR1 SEHNR and CDR2 FQNEAQ come from the germline V gene (reference sequence). Trimming removed 8 bases at V and 7 bases at J, with 15 bases between. The CDR3 spells CASLDSLGNEQFF. The CDR3 DNA sequence: TGTGCCAGCTTGGATAGCCTGGGTAATGAGCAGTTCTTC.

This chain joins TRBV6-1 and TRBJ1-3; the match to TRBD1 covers 8 bases. Germline V lookup: CDR1 MNHNS, CDR2 SASEGT. V shed 6 bases, J shed 0 bases, and the junction held 4 bases outside the gene matches. CDR3 length: 15 amino acids. This CDR3 is CASRPDRGSGNTIYF. CDR3 DNA sequence: TGTGCCAGCAGACCAGACAGGGGCTCTGGAAACACCATATATTTT.

The chain links TRBV7-3 to TRBJ1-2; TRBD1 agrees at 7 bases. The CDR3 runs 14 residues. Germline CDR1 SGHTA, CDR2 FQGTGA. V dropped 1 base and J dropped 8; count of bases not matched to a gene: 7. CDR3 protein: CASSLSGQGEGYTF. The CDR3, as DNA: TGTGCCAGCAGCTTAAGTGGGCAGGGGGAAGGCTACACCTTC. Supplemented by reference TRBV7-3 and TRBJ1-2, the full variable domain reads GAGVSQTPSNKVTEKGKYVELRCDPISGHTALYWYRQSLGQGPEFLIYFQGTGAADDSGLPNDRFFAVRPEGSVSTLKIQRTERGDSAVYLCASSLSGQGEGYTFGSGTRLTVV.

Comment on this clone: Other nucleotide sequences in the sample specify the same CDR3. The chain carries TRBV2 and TRBJ2-7, with 8 bases fitting TRBD1. The germline gives CDR1 SNHLY, CDR2 FYNNEI. CDR3 length: 15 residues. Trimming took 2 bases from V and 3 from J; bases not matched to a gene: 6. The CDR3 is CASSENTGGNYEQYF. CDR3 in DNA: TGTGCCAGCAGTGAAAATACAGGGGGGAACTACGAGCAGTACTTC.

The chain employs TRBV20-1 and TRBJ1-3; D possibly corresponds to TRBD1 (6 bases). V was shortened by 7 bases and J by 8 bases, with 12 bases between the two germline ends. The length of the CDR3 is 11 residues. In germline, CDR1 is DFQATT, CDR2 SNEGSKA (reference sequence). CDR3 sequence (DNA): TGCAGTGTTACCAGGGGAGACACCATATATTTT. Translation gives CSVTRGDTIYF.

In this sample, this clone turned up a few times. The chain couples TRBV18 to TRBJ2-7; 8 nucleotides agree with TRBD2. Germline CDR1 and CDR2: KGHSH and LQKENI. The junction had 5 bases not matched to a gene; V was cut back by 5 bases and J by 2 bases. This CDR3 is 14 amino acids long. This CDR3 is CASSVAGGTYEQYF. The CDR3 DNA sequence: TGTGCCAGCTCAGTGGCGGGAGGAACCTACGAGCAGTACTTC.